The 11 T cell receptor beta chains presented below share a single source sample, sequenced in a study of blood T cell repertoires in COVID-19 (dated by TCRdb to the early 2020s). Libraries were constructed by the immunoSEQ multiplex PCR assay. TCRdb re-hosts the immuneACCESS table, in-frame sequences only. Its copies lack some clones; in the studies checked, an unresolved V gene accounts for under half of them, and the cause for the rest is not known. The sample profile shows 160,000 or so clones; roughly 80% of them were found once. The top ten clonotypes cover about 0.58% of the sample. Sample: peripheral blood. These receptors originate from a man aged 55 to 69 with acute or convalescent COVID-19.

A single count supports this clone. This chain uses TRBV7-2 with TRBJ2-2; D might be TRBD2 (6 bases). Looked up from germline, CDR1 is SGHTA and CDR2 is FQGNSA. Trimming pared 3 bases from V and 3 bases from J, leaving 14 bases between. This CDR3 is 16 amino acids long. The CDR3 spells CASSFPPGGDTGELFF. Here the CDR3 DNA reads TGTGCCAGCAGCTTCCCCCCCGGAGGGGACACCGGGGAGCTGTTTTTT.

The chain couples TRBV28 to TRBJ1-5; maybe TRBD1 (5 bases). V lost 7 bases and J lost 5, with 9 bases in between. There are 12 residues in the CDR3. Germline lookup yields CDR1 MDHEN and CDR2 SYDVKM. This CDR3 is CASNWGDQPQHF. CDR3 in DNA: TGTGCCAGCAATTGGGGGGATCAGCCCCAGCATTTT.

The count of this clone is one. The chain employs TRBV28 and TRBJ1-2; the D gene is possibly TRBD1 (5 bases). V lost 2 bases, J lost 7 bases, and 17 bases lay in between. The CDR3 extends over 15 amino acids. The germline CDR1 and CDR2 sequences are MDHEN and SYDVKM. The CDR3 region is CASSLPYQGSFGYTF. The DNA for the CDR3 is TGTGCCAGCAGTTTACCGTATCAGGGTTCCTTTGGCTACACCTTC.

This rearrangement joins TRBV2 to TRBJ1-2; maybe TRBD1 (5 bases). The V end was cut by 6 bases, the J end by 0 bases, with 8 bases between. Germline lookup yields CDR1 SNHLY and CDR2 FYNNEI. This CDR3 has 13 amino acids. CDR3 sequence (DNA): TGTGCCAGCAGAGACAGTACTAACTATGGCTACACCTTC. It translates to CASRDSTNYGYTF.

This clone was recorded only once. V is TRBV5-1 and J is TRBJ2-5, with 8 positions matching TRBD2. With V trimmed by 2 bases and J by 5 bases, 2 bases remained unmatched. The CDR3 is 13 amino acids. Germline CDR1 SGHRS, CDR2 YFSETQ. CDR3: CASSFRGGETQYF. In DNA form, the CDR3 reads TGCGCCAGCAGCTTTCGGGGGGGCGAGACCCAGTACTTC.

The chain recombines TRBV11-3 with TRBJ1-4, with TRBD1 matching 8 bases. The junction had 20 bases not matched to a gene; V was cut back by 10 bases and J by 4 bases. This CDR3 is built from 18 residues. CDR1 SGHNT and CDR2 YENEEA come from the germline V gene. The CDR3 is CANGHPGAGGAGNEKLFF. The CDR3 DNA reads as TGTGCCAACGGCCACCCTGGGGCAGGGGGCGCTGGTAATGAAAAACTGTTTTTT.

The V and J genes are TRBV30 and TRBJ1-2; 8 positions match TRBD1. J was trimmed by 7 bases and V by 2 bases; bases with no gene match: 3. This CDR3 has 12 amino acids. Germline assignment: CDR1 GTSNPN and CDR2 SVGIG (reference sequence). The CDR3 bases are TGTGCCTGGAGTCCACAGGGGGGTGGCTACACCTTC. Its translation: CAWSPQGGGYTF.

CDR3 in DNA: TGTGCCTGGAGTGGACTAGCGGGAGTTTACCCTTCCAACGAGCAGTACTTC. Its protein is CAWSGLAGVYPSNEQYF. This chain joins TRBV30 and TRBJ2-7; 12 bases agree with TRBD2. The CDR3 runs to 17 residues. V was pared by 1 base and J by 5 bases, with 12 bases of the junction left unmatched. The V gene's germline CDR1 is GTSNPN and CDR2 SVGIG (reference sequence).

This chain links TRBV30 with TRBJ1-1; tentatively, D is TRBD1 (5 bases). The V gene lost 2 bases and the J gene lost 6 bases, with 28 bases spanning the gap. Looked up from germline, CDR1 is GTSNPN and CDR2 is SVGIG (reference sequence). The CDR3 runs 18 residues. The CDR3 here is CAWSQGSRVKGLQAEAFF. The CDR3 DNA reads TGTGCCTGGAGTCAAGGAAGTCGTGTTAAGGGACTACAAGCTGAAGCTTTCTTT. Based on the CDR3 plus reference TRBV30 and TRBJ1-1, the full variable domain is SQTIHQWPATLVQPVGSPLSLECTVEGTSNPNLYWYRQAAGRGLQLLFYSVGIGQISSEVPQNLSASRPQDRQFILSSKKLLLSDSGFYLCAWSQGSRVKGLQAEAFFGQGTRLTVV.

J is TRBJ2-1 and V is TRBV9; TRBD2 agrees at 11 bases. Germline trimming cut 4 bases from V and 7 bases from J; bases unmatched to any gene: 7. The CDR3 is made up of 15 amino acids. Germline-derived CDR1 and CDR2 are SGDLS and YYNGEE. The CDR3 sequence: CASSPSGLAVNEQFF. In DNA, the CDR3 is TGTGCCAGCAGCCCCTCGGGACTAGCGGTAAATGAGCAGTTCTTC.

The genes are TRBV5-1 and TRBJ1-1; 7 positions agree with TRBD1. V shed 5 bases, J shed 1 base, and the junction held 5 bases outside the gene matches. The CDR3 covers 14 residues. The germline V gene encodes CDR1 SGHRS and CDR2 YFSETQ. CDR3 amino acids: CASRPGTENTEAFF. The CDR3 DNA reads TGCGCCAGCAGACCCGGGACAGAGAACACTGAAGCTTTCTTT. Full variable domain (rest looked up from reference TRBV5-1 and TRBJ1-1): KAGVTQTPRYLIKTRGQQVTLSCSPISGHRSVSWYQQTPGQGLQFLFEYFSETQRNKGNFPGRFSGRQFSNSRSEMNVSTLELGDSALYLCASRPGTENTEAFFGQGTRLTVV.